This T cell receptor beta chain is from a study of cytomegalovirus exposure and HLA in healthy donors. A multiplex PCR was run with 60 Vbeta primers and 13 Jbeta primers. This table comes from immunoSEQ multiplex PCR, and its TCRdb copy is limited to in-frame clones, with some not included. This sample has 120,000 or so clones, with approximately 86% found just once. The sequence came from a man in his forties in good health and CMV-seronegative. The sample was PBMCs.

The CDR3 nucleotides are TGTGCCAGCAGCGTAGCACAGGGTCAGGCAGATACGCAGTATTTT. This codes for CASSVAQGQADTQYF. This chain links TRBV9 with TRBJ2-3, with D perhaps TRBD1 (6 bases). The CDR3 contains 15 residues. From germline, CDR1 is SGDLS and CDR2 YYNGEE. V was shortened by 0 bases and J by 4 bases, with 12 bases between the two germline ends.